The source of this T cell receptor beta chain is a study of blood T cell repertoires in COVID-19. The wider study: The origin of the acute and convalescent COVID-19 samples was the United States, Italy and Spain.

While infection was still active, Seattle patients were enrolled and then followed longitudinally. Looked up from germline, CDR1 is SGHDN and CDR2 is FVKESK. V lost 0 bases and J 2 bases, leaving 11 bases between the germline ends. The CDR3 contains 15 residues. Methods used by the authors: Reference gene primer amplification gave nucleated cell count estimates. Assay used: immunoSEQ multiplex PCR; TCRdb lists only in-frame clones, some missing. The V and J calls and clone size are taken from that table; D and trimming were inferred from the DNA. The sample has 300,000 to 400,000 clones, 87% seen once.

The J gene is TRBJ2-7, the V gene TRBV14; D gene uncertain. This receptor was identified in a man aged 25 to 45 with COVID-19, enrolled during active disease. Sequenced sample: peripheral blood. The CDR3 region has the DNA TGTGCCAGCAGCCAAGATCTCGGAGTAACCTACGAGCAGTACTTC. Translated, it gives CASSQDLGVTYEQYF.